This TCR beta chain was recorded in a study of blood T cell repertoires in COVID-19. Background on the study: Spain, Italy and the United States supplied samples that represented acute and convalescent COVID-19. PBMCs, B-cell-depleted T cells, or T cells were the source of the cDNA or gDNA that made up the material.

Authors' data handling: Amplification of reference gene primers provided the estimated nucleated cell counts. Repertoires were generated with immunoSEQ multiplex PCR, while TCRdb's copy carries only in-frame clones and drops some. Clonal size and the V and J genes are those of that table, whereas D and trimming came from the DNA. The sample lists 25,000 to 35,000 clones, 84% occurring once. This CDR3 is built from 15 residues. V was pared by 6 bases and J by 3 bases, with 16 bases between. Germline V gene lookup returns CDR1 SNHLY and CDR2 FYNNEI. The rearrangement joins TRBV2 to TRBJ2-3; D remains unclear. The receptor's source is a human donor in a cohort sampled during active COVID-19. The sequencing input was peripheral blood. The CDR3 DNA is TGTGCCAGCAGCGAGAGGAGCCCCCGGACAGATACGCAGTATTTT. This sequence encodes CASSERSPRTDTQYF.